This TCR beta chain derives from a study of blood T cell repertoires in COVID-19. Per the original methods: Quantification of nucleated cells was approximated via reference gene primer amplification. The protocol was immunoSEQ multiplex PCR, while the TCRdb copy is restricted to in-frame clones and leaves out a portion. That table supplies the V and J calls and clone size; D and trimming were determined from the DNA. This repertoire shows tens of thousands of clones, about 90% found once; its top ten account for roughly 2.6%. The clonotype originates from a man between 65 and 85 years old with acute or convalescent COVID-19. Material for sequencing was peripheral blood.

The CDR3 coding sequence is TGTGCCAGCAACAGACAGGGAAAATTCTCCGAGCAGTACTTC. Protein product: CASNRQGKFSEQYF. This sequence joins TRBV28 and TRBJ2-7; 7 positions match TRBD1. The V gene's germline CDR1 is MDHEN and CDR2 SYDVKM. The ends lost 7 bases at V and 6 bases at J; junction bases unmatched: 12. This CDR3 comprises 14 residues.